The clone carrying this T cell receptor (beta chain) has a count of ten or more. Germline CDR1 reads ENHRY; CDR2 reads SYGVKD. The CDR3 loop spans 19 amino acids. Trimming shortened V by 3 bases and J by 6 bases, and 30 bases separated the two germline ends. TCRdb reprocessed the 5' RACE reads via MiXCR and lists one record per CDR3 protein. The top ten hold roughly 4.9% of the sample, which has about 250,000 distinct CDR3 sequences, 8.2% seen once. This sample is drawn from a study of CD8 T cells in ankylosing spondylitis. Source material: blood, either unsorted or a sorted T cell fraction (not recorded which). The sequence derives from a female donor with ankylosing spondylitis or in good health (not recorded which). This sequence joins TRBV10-3 and TRBJ2-7; weak D call: TRBD1 (6 bases). The CDR3 loop is CAISDAGSGTSGMVGEQYF. The CDR3 DNA is TGTGCCATCAGTGACGCAGGATCTGGGACATCCGGGATGGTTGGCGAGCAGTACTTC.